A selection of T cell receptor beta chains follows, all from one sample in a study of T cells after yellow fever vaccination. MiXCR was run by TCRdb on the 5' RACE reads, yielding one entry per CDR3 protein. Counted here are 120,000 or so distinct CDR3 sequences, around 15% occurring once; the ten biggest clones make up roughly two fifths. Sequenced material: CD8+ T cells sorted from PBMCs, taken 5 days after the yellow fever booster vaccination. These receptors came from a man between 18 and 29 years old who received the YFV17D yellow fever vaccine. CDR3s include the opening cysteine and the closing phenylalanine or tryptophan. A D gene is named only where the DNA matches it firmly. A clone size is listed for some rows: how often the clone was seen (once, few, many), or a class if it is expanded.

v_gene	abundance	j_gene	d_gene	CDR3aa	CDR3nt
TRBV6-2/TRBV6-3	few	TRBJ2-1	.	CASSPDTEGGNEQFF	TGTGCCAGCAGTCCAGATACCGAGGGGGGCAATGAGCAGTTCTTC
TRBV3-1	many	TRBJ2-1	.	CASSQVTGENSGEQFF	TGTGCCAGCAGCCAAGTGACCGGAGAGAACTCGGGTGAGCAGTTCTTC
TRBV9	.	TRBJ1-3	.	CASSVGGGSGNTIYF	TGTGCCAGCAGCGTAGGGGGGGGATCTGGAAACACCATATATTTT
TRBV6-5	few	TRBJ1-1	.	CASSYRTPGVLNTEAFF	TGTGCCAGCAGTTACCGCACGCCAGGGGTCTTGAACACTGAAGCTTTCTTT
TRBV7-8	many	TRBJ2-1	.	CASTLGAPLIYEQFF	TGTGCCAGCACCCTCGGGGCCCCTTTGATTTATGAGCAGTTCTTC
TRBV27	many	TRBJ2-5	TRBD2	CASRGLAGETQYF	TGTGCCAGCAGAGGACTAGCGGGAGAGACCCAGTACTTC
TRBV4-1	.	TRBJ1-6	.	CASSQRRVGNSPLHF	TGCGCCAGCAGCCAAAGACGGGTTGGTAATTCACCCCTCCACTTT
TRBV5-6	once	TRBJ1-1	.	CASSLGQGYTEAFF	TGTGCCAGCAGCTTGGGCCAGGGATATACTGAAGCTTTCTTT
TRBV7-2	.	TRBJ1-4	.	CASSLWTGNEKLFF	TGTGCCAGCAGCTTATGGACTGGGAATGAAAAACTGTTTTTT
TRBV12-3/TRBV12-4	.	TRBJ1-2	.	CASSLKGVNYGYTF	TGTGCCAGCAGTTTAAAGGGGGTGAACTATGGCTACACCTTC
TRBV12-3/TRBV12-4	few	TRBJ1-4	.	CASSPPSGDEKLFF	TGTGCCAGCAGTCCTCCCTCAGGGGATGAAAAACTGTTTTTT
TRBV6-5	.	TRBJ2-1	.	CASSYFGHTNNEQFF	TGTGCCAGCAGTTACTTTGGACACACCAACAATGAGCAGTTCTTC
TRBV19	.	TRBJ1-1	.	CASSIFRGPNTEAFF	TGTGCCAGTAGTATATTTCGAGGACCGAACACTGAAGCTTTCTTT
TRBV24-1	.	TRBJ2-1	.	CATSDSEIGSSSYNEQFF	TGTGCCACCAGTGATTCGGAAATAGGGTCGAGCTCCTACAATGAGCAGTTCTTC
TRBV28	.	TRBJ2-5	TRBD2	CASSLGGGTLRWETQYF	TGTGCCAGCAGTTTAGGCGGGGGAACCCTTAGGTGGGAGACCCAGTACTTC
TRBV4-3	few	TRBJ2-4	.	CASSQDWTLAKNIQYF	TGCGCCAGCAGCCAAGATTGGACCCTAGCCAAAAACATTCAGTACTTC
TRBV27	few	TRBJ2-1	TRBD2	CASSLRGVNEQFF	TGTGCCAGCAGTTTGCGGGGGGTCAATGAGCAGTTCTTC
TRBV12-3/TRBV12-4	many	TRBJ2-3	TRBD2	CASSYSGGADTQYF	TGTGCCAGCAGTTATAGCGGGGGGGCTGATACGCAGTATTTT
TRBV2	.	TRBJ1-6	.	CASSKGPYNSPLHF	TGTGCCAGCAGTAAGGGACCCTATAATTCACCCCTCCACTTT
TRBV4-3	many	TRBJ2-3	.	CASSQDRFADTQYF	TGCGCCAGCAGCCAAGATAGATTTGCGGATACGCAGTATTTT
TRBV12-3/TRBV12-4	few	TRBJ2-1	.	CASGRATGYNEQFF	TGTGCCAGCGGTAGGGCGACGGGCTACAATGAGCAGTTCTTC
TRBV6-2/TRBV6-3	few	TRBJ2-7	.	CASSGPLRSYEQYF	TGTGCCAGCAGTGGGCCGTTGAGGAGCTACGAGCAGTACTTC
TRBV7-6	.	TRBJ2-3	TRBD2	CASSLVASGLTDTQYF	TGTGCCAGCAGCTTAGTGGCTAGCGGCTTAACAGATACGCAGTATTTT
TRBV7-9	.	TRBJ2-2	TRBD1	CASSGREDRVFPGELFF	TGTGCCAGCAGCGGCAGGGAGGACAGGGTCTTTCCCGGGGAGCTGTTTTTT
TRBV5-1	few	TRBJ1-1	.	CASSSTVTDFEAFF	TGCGCCAGCAGCTCTACCGTCACAGATTTTGAAGCTTTCTTT
TRBV4-2	.	TRBJ2-7	TRBD2	CASSQGLAGGEIYEQYF	TGTGCCAGCAGCCAGGGACTAGCGGGCGGGGAGATATACGAGCAGTACTTC